Below, 21 T cell receptor beta chains from the same sample are listed, as sequenced in a study of patients and donors after allogeneic stem cell transplantation (dated by TCRdb to the early 2020s). Preparation of the library involved RT-PCR. Sequencing used a NextSeq 550. TCRdb reran the public reads through fastp at Q25 and MiXCR, keeping productive beta chains. One record per CDR3 amino acid sequence lists the most common genes and DNA. This sample has hundreds of thousands of distinct CDR3 sequences in its table, and 16% of those were observed once. The ten biggest clones cover roughly 7% of the sample. The sample was blood, either unsorted or a sorted T cell fraction (not recorded which). These receptors originate from a human donor who was either an allogeneic HSCT recipient or a stem cell or donor lymphocyte infusion donor (not recorded which). It is not recorded whose cells these are; they may come from a transplant donor.

In its sample, this clonotype was seen many times. The CDR3 nucleotides are TGCAACGCCCTAGCGGGAGTAGGGGAGACCCAGTACTTC. Its translation is CNALAGVGETQYF. This chain joins TRBV29-1 and TRBJ2-5; the match to TRBD2 covers 10 bases. Germline loops: CDR1 SQVTM, CDR2 ANQGSEA. This CDR3 has 13 amino acids.

The CDR3 is CASSQALRVNYGYTF. As DNA, the CDR3 is TGTGCCAGCAGCCAAGCTCTAAGGGTTAACTATGGCTACACCTTC. V and J are TRBV4-2 and TRBJ1-2; D gene ambiguous. CDR1 is LGHNA, CDR2 YNFKEQ, per germline. Trimming left V 1 base short and J 1 base short, with 10 bases between. This CDR3 region has 15 residues.

The V call is TRBV4-3, the J call TRBJ2-7, with 7 nucleotides matching TRBD2. Germline CDR1 and CDR2: LGHNA and YSLEER. The V segment lost 4 bases and the J segment 0 bases; nucleotides outside the gene matches: 6. The CDR3 totals 15 residues. The CDR3, as DNA: TGCGCCAGCAGCCTTCGCGGGGGACCCTCCTACGAGCAGTACTTC. It yields the protein CASSLRGGPSYEQYF.

This clonotype turned up a few times. V is TRBV4-1 and J is TRBJ1-1; 8 bases map to TRBD1. CDR3 length equals 16 residues. CDR1 and CDR2 from the germline V gene are MGHRA and YSYEKL. Trimming cost V 0 bases and J 5 bases; bases outside gene matches: 8. The CDR3 loop reads CASSQESPGGGTEAFF. In DNA, the CDR3 is TGCGCCAGCAGCCAAGAAAGTCCAGGGGGCGGAACTGAAGCTTTCTTT.

This clonotype was seen a handful of times. CDR3 in DNA: TGTGCCAGCTCACCACCAAGTACTGTCAACCTGTACAATCAGCCCCAGCATTTT. This sequence encodes CASSPPSTVNLYNQPQHF. The chain employs TRBV18 and TRBJ1-5; no definite D call. The CDR3 spans 18 residues. Trimming took off 0 bases at V and 3 bases at J, with 18 bases between the two ends. The germline gives CDR1 KGHSH, CDR2 LQKENI.

This clonotype turned up a few times. The chain recombines TRBV11-2 with TRBJ2-7; D is unclear. The V and J ends lost 1 base and 2 bases respectively, with 9 bases between them. CDR1 is SGHAT, CDR2 FQNNGV, per germline. This CDR3 is 14 amino acids long. The CDR3 nucleotides are TGTGCCAGCAGCTTAGTTGTCCGGGCCTACGAGCAGTACTTC. Encoded protein: CASSLVVRAYEQYF.

This clonotype was recorded at least ten times. The rearrangement joins TRBV12-3 or TRBV12-4 to TRBJ1-1; 8 bases map to TRBD1. Trimming removed 6 bases from V and 5 bases from J; junction bases left unmatched: 11. CDR3 length: 15 amino acids. CDR3 nucleotides: TGTGCCAGCAGACCAGGACAGGGAAAGGAGACTGAAGCTTTCTTT. This translates into CASRPGQGKETEAFF.

The chain recombines TRBV7-9 with TRBJ1-1; D unclear. The V and J ends lost 0 bases and 4 bases respectively, with 9 bases between them. Germline V gene lookup returns CDR1 SEHNR and CDR2 FQNEAQ (reference sequence). The CDR3 extends over 14 amino acids. CDR3 sequence (DNA): TGTGCCAGCAGCTTAGCGCGGGTAAGCACTGAAGCTTTCTTT. Amino acid sequence: CASSLARVSTEAFF.

V gene TRBV20-1 combines with J gene TRBJ2-7; 11 bases agree with TRBD1. CDR3 size: 14 residues. From germline, CDR1 is DFQATT and CDR2 SNEGSKA (reference sequence). The V and J ends lost 5 bases and 4 bases, in that order; junction bases with no gene match: 7. CDR3 amino acids: CSALPDRGPYEQYF. Here the CDR3 DNA reads TGCAGTGCTCTTCCGGACAGGGGGCCTTACGAGCAGTACTTC.

This clonotype was counted between two and nine times. The chain couples TRBV7-2 to TRBJ1-1; tentatively, D is TRBD1 (5 bases). Germline lookup yields CDR1 SGHTA and CDR2 FQGNSA. Trimming shortened V by 5 bases and J by 9 bases, and 13 bases separated the two germline ends. This CDR3 is built from 12 residues. CDR3 nucleotide sequence: TGTGCCAGCAGCCCAGCGGGGCGCCAAGCTTTCTTT. Residues: CASSPAGRQAFF.

V usage is TRBV4-1 and J usage is TRBJ2-1; 12 bases line up with TRBD2. Unmatched junction bases numbered 6, after V lost 3 bases and J lost 9 bases. Germline assignment: CDR1 MGHRA and CDR2 YSYEKL. The CDR3 consists of 15 residues. CDR3 residues: CASSHRLAGDREQFF. The CDR3 DNA sequence: TGCGCCAGCAGCCACCGACTAGCGGGAGATCGTGAGCAGTTCTTC.

The chain links TRBV3-1 to TRBJ2-1; D may be TRBD2 (6 bases). CDR1 is LGHDT, CDR2 YNNKEL, per germline (reference sequence). V lost 8 bases, J lost 7 bases, and 21 bases lay in between. The CDR3 has 15 amino acids. CDR3 in DNA: TGTGCCAGCGGGCAATATTTGGCGGGATTGAATGAGCAGTTCTTC. It codes for CASGQYLAGLNEQFF.

In its sample, this clonotype was seen many times. This chain connects TRBV12-3 or TRBV12-4 to TRBJ2-1; 7 bases are a match to TRBD2. The CDR3 has 15 amino acids. The V gene end was trimmed by 10 bases and the J gene end by 6 bases; junction bases not matched to a gene: 15. Written as DNA, the CDR3 is TGTGCCACCTCGCGGGTGCGGGAGATCCGCAATGAGCAGTTCTTC. Encoded protein: CATSRVREIRNEQFF.

The chain employs TRBV11-3 and TRBJ2-3, with TRBD1 as a possible D gene (7 bases). Germline V lookup: CDR1 SGHNT, CDR2 YENEEA. V was shortened by 6 bases and J by 1 base, with 11 bases between the two germline ends. The CDR3 runs to 14 residues. CDR3 DNA sequence: TGTGCCAGCAGTGGGGGGACAGGCACAGATACGCAGTATTTT. Residues: CASSGGTGTDTQYF.

This clonotype was seen ten or more times. This sequence joins TRBV12-3 or TRBV12-4 and TRBJ1-2; TRBD1 aligns across 10 bases. There are 14 residues in the CDR3. Losses at the gene ends were 1 base for V and 5 bases for J; bases not matched to a gene: 1. CDR3 nucleotide sequence: TGTGCCAGCAGTTTAGGGGGACAGGGGTATGGCTACACCTTC. Translating gives CASSLGGQGYGYTF.

This clonotype was picked up a small number of times. This rearrangement joins TRBV21-1 to TRBJ2-5; the table's D call, TRBD1, was not checked against the DNA. TRBV21-1 is labeled a pseudogene. The CDR3 contains 16 residues. CDR3 coding DNA: TGTGCCAGCAGCAAAGTAGGGGGGTCTACCCAAGAGACCCAGTACTTC. It encodes CASSKVGGSTQETQYF.

In its sample, this clonotype was seen a few times. The rearrangement uses TRBV12-3 or TRBV12-4 and TRBJ1-1, with 10 bases lining up with TRBD1. The CDR3 loop spans 16 amino acids. V was clipped by 6 bases and J by 0 bases; unmatched bases: 7. The CDR3 is CASRATGGGLNTEAFF. CDR3 DNA sequence: TGTGCCAGCAGGGCGACAGGGGGCGGGTTGAACACTGAAGCTTTCTTT.

The V call is TRBV29-1, the J call TRBJ1-1; 9 bases fit TRBD1. The CDR3 runs 13 residues. J gave up 6 bases and V 6 bases, and 8 bases lay outside the gene matches. Germline V gives CDR1 SQVTM, CDR2 ANQGSEA. CDR3 sequence reads: CSVGGTGMAEAFF. The CDR3 nucleotides read TGCAGCGTGGGCGGGACAGGGATGGCTGAAGCTTTCTTT.

The gene calls are TRBV7-6 and TRBJ2-3, with unresolved D. Deletions cut 7 bases from V and 1 base from J, with 24 bases between. Germline lookup yields CDR1 SGHVS and CDR2 FNYEAQ. The CDR3 is 18 amino acids. The CDR3 bases are TGTGCCAGCACCCTAGGATTTCGGTGGATTGAAGGCACAGATACGCAGTATTTT. Its translation: CASTLGFRWIEGTDTQYF.

This chain connects TRBV12-3 or TRBV12-4 to TRBJ2-1; no reliable D call. V lost 6 bases and J 9 bases, leaving 15 bases between the germline ends. The CDR3 runs 13 residues. In nucleotides, the CDR3 is TGTGCCAGCAGCTCTTCGACTCCCGGTGAGCAGTTCTTC. It translates to CASSSSTPGEQFF.

V is TRBV27 and J is TRBJ2-7, with D unresolved. This CDR3 contains 16 residues. The V and J ends lost 6 bases and 2 bases respectively, with 20 bases between them. The germline gives CDR1 MNHEY, CDR2 SMNVEV (reference sequence). CDR3 sequence reads: CASSRLTPRSTYEQYF. The CDR3 coding sequence is TGTGCCAGCAGCCGACTTACCCCAAGATCTACCTACGAGCAGTACTTC.